This T cell receptor (beta chain) was obtained from a study of response to subunit inactivated influenza vaccine. The germline CDR1 and CDR2 sequences are SGDLS and YYNGEE. The CDR3 covers 16 residues. Deletions cut 0 bases from V and 3 bases from J, with 15 bases between. Using its own MiXCR run on the RT-PCR reads, TCRdb lists one record per CDR3 protein. This sample has roughly 550,000 distinct CDR3 sequences; around a quarter occur once, and the top ten carry under 3.5%. The sample was also reused in another study, on T cells expressing NK-cell markers. That publication notes: UMI-tagged 5'RACE template switching yielded the TCR beta cDNA. Obtained from sorted CD3+CD56+NKG2C+, CD3+CD56+NKG2C- and CD3+CD56-NKG2C+ T cells were the TCR beta repertoires.

This TCR was recovered from a man aged 45-65 years who received an inactivated influenza vaccine. The rearrangement uses TRBV9 and TRBJ1-1; D might be TRBD1 (5 bases). The starting material was CD4+ T cells sorted from PBMCs, obtained about 12 days after vaccination. In DNA form, the CDR3 reads TGTGCCAGCAGCGTAGCTCTAACGGGGCGGGACACTGAAGCTTTCTTT. It codes for CASSVALTGRDTEAFF.